Below, 31 T cell receptor beta chains from the same sample are listed, as sequenced in a study of control samples from healthy donors and cancer patients. Profiling relied on immunoSEQ multiplex PCR, and the TCRdb table lists in-frame clones only, not all of them. The top ten hold approximately 1% of the sample, which has some 150,000 clones, over 90% seen once. The source material was blood. These receptors were obtained from a woman younger than 45 in good health.

The sample holds one count of this clone. The rearrangement uses TRBV7-9 and TRBJ2-2; D uncertain. CDR3 length equals 13 residues. V lost 5 bases and J lost 6, with 10 bases in between. CDR1 is SEHNR and CDR2 is FQNEAQ in the germline V gene (reference sequence). The CDR3 nucleotides are TGTGCCAGCAGCGAAGGACCCGCCGGGGAGCTGTTTTTT. Protein product: CASSEGPAGELFF.

The chain links TRBV6-5 to TRBJ2-2, with a tentative D call TRBD2 (6 bases). The CDR3 covers 15 residues. V gave up 8 bases and J gave up 4 bases, with 17 bases separating them. Looked up from germline, CDR1 is MNHEY and CDR2 is SVGAGI. The CDR3 coding sequence is TGTGCCAGCGGGGGGTTGGCAGGCGGCACCGGGGAGCTGTTTTTT. This gives the protein CASGGLAGGTGELFF.

The V call is TRBV14, the J call TRBJ2-7; D uncertain. The CDR3 sequence is 12 residues long. Trimming removed 1 base at V and 7 bases at J, with 8 bases between. The germline gives CDR1 SGHDN, CDR2 FVKESK. The DNA of the CDR3 is TGTGCCAGCAGCCAAGCCGGAATAGAGCAGTACTTC. Translated: CASSQAGIEQYF.

The V gene is TRBV6-1, the J gene TRBJ1-1; possible D gene TRBD1, 5 bases. Trimming took off 0 bases at V and 4 bases at J, with 9 bases between the two ends. The CDR3 has 14 residues. Germline CDR1 MNHNS, CDR2 SASEGT. In DNA, the CDR3 is TGTGCCAGCAGTGAAGCGCCTGGGGGCACTGAAGCTTTCTTT. Its translation is CASSEAPGGTEAFF.

This sequence joins TRBV4-2 and TRBJ2-3; weak D call: TRBD2 (5 bases). From germline, CDR1 is LGHNA and CDR2 YNFKEQ. The CDR3 totals 16 residues. The germline V and J ends were trimmed by 1 base and 3 bases, with 14 bases remaining between them. Here the CDR3 DNA reads TGTGCCAGCAGCCAAGCGGAGGCTAGATATACAGATACGCAGTATTTT. Residues: CASSQAEARYTDTQYF.

This rearrangement joins TRBV18 to TRBJ1-4; TRBD1 agrees at 9 bases. Germline V gives CDR1 KGHSH, CDR2 LQKENI. This CDR3 comprises 14 residues. With 3 bases clipped from V and 7 bases from J, the junction kept 3 bases outside the gene matches. The CDR3 sequence is CASSPRDRVEKLFF. The CDR3 DNA reads as TGTGCCAGCTCACCCCGGGACAGGGTTGAAAAACTGTTTTTT.

This chain links TRBV7-9 with TRBJ2-2; 7 nucleotides align to TRBD1. Unmatched junction bases numbered 7, after V lost 5 bases and J lost 1 base. Germline V gene lookup returns CDR1 SEHNR and CDR2 FQNEAQ (reference sequence). CDR3 size: 16 residues. The CDR3 reads CASSAPGQWNTGELFF. Written as DNA, the CDR3 is TGTGCCAGCAGCGCCCCGGGACAGTGGAACACCGGGGAGCTGTTTTTT. Full variable domain (rest looked up from reference TRBV7-9 and TRBJ2-2): DTGVSQNPRHKITKRGQNVTFRCDPISEHNRLYWYRQTLGQGPEFLTYFQNEAQLEKSRLLSDRFSAERPKGSFSTLEIQRTEQGDSAMYLCASSAPGQWNTGELFFGEGSRLTVL.

This chain connects TRBV4-1 to TRBJ1-1; D is unresolved. Germline CDR1 MGHRA, CDR2 YSYEKL. Deletions cut 4 bases from V and 2 bases from J, with 8 bases between. The CDR3 has 13 residues. The CDR3 here is CASSPYPNTEAFF. CDR3 bases: TGCGCCAGCAGCCCTTACCCAAACACTGAAGCTTTCTTT.

The chain recombines TRBV28 with TRBJ1-2; D is undetermined. Germline CDR1 MDHEN, CDR2 SYDVKM. CDR3 length: 13 residues. V lost 3 bases and J 0 bases, leaving 5 bases between the germline ends. CDR3 coding DNA: TGTGCCAGCAGTTTCGGACCTAACTATGGCTACACCTTC. Translated, it gives CASSFGPNYGYTF.

The chain combines TRBV11-3 with TRBJ2-7, with no clear D. V was pared by 5 bases and J by 6 bases, with 8 bases between. CDR3 length: 11 residues. CDR1 SGHNT and CDR2 YENEEA come from the germline V gene. CDR3 residues: CASSADGEQYF. The DNA for the CDR3 is TGTGCCAGCAGCGCTGATGGCGAGCAGTACTTC.

V is TRBV11-2 and J is TRBJ1-2; a weak D match, TRBD1 (5 bases). The CDR3 contains 16 residues. Germline V gives CDR1 SGHAT, CDR2 FQNNGV. Between the trimmed V and J ends, which lost 5 bases and 1 base, there was a span of 17 bases. CDR3 sequence (DNA): TGTGCCAGCAGCCCCCTGGGGGGACCTCTTAACTATGGCTACACCTTC. It encodes CASSPLGGPLNYGYTF. The full variable domain, in which reference TRBV11-2 and TRBJ1-2 provide the parts outside the CDR3, is EAGVAQSPRYKIIEKRQSVAFWCNPISGHATLYWYQQILGQGPKLLIQFQNNGVVDDSQLPKDRFSAERLKGVDSTLKIQPAKLEDSAVYLCASSPLGGPLNYGYTFGSGTRLTVV.

CDR3 loop: CASSEKLVETQYF. Here the CDR3 DNA reads TGTGCCAGCAGTGAAAAGTTGGTAGAGACCCAGTACTTC. V is TRBV2 and J is TRBJ2-5; D remains ambiguous. CDR1 is SNHLY, CDR2 FYNNEI, per germline. V lost 2 bases to trimming and J lost 4 bases, with 8 bases between them. This CDR3 region has 13 residues.

V and J are TRBV5-5 and TRBJ2-2; D gene ambiguous. This CDR3 spans 14 amino acids. The ends were cut back, 0 bases at V and 2 bases at J, with 5 bases in the middle. Germline V gives CDR1 SGHKS, CDR2 YYEKEE (reference sequence). The CDR3 region has the DNA TGTGCCAGCAGCTTGGAGCACAACACCGGGGAGCTGTTTTTT. It specifies CASSLEHNTGELFF. Filled out from reference TRBV5-5 and TRBJ2-2, the complete variable domain reads DAGVTQSPTHLIKTRGQQVTLRCSPISGHKSVSWYQQVLGQGPQFIFQYYEKEERGRGNFPDRFSARQFPNYSSELNVNALLLGDSALYLCASSLEHNTGELFFGEGSRLTVL.

This chain connects TRBV5-1 to TRBJ2-1, with TRBD1 identical over 8 bases. The CDR3 has 15 residues. Germline CDR1 SGHRS, CDR2 YFSETQ. V lost 3 bases and J lost 3; bases outside the gene matches: 5. The chain's CDR3 is CASSSGQAGYNEQFF. The CDR3, as DNA: TGCGCCAGCAGCTCGGGACAGGCGGGCTACAATGAGCAGTTCTTC. The full variable domain, rest sourced from reference TRBV5-1 and TRBJ2-1, is KAGVTQTPRYLIKTRGQQVTLSCSPISGHRSVSWYQQTPGQGLQFLFEYFSETQRNKGNFPGRFSGRQFSNSRSEMNVSTLELGDSALYLCASSSGQAGYNEQFFGPGTRLTVL.

The rearrangement links TRBV6-4 to TRBJ2-2; 9 bases line up with TRBD1. V lost 8 bases to trimming and J lost 0 bases; unmatched junction nucleotides: 4. The length of the CDR3 is 15 residues. Per germline, CDR1 MRHNA and CDR2 SNTAGT. CDR3 loop: CASRRQGANTGELFF. As DNA, the CDR3 is TGTGCCAGCCGCAGACAGGGGGCGAACACCGGGGAGCTGTTTTTT.

The rearrangement links TRBV7-9 to TRBJ2-2; D perhaps matches TRBD2 (5 bases). Trimming removed 2 bases at V and 2 bases at J, with 12 bases between. CDR3 size: 16 residues. Germline CDR1 SEHNR, CDR2 FQNEAQ (reference sequence). The CDR3 region is CASSLRTPSNTGELFF. For the CDR3, the DNA is TGTGCCAGCAGCTTAAGAACCCCTAGCAACACCGGGGAGCTGTTTTTT.

This rearrangement joins TRBV7-2 to TRBJ1-5, with 7 bases aligning to TRBD1. The V gene's germline CDR1 is SGHTA and CDR2 FQGNSA. The trim removed 5 bases at V and 0 bases at J, leaving 7 bases unmatched. The CDR3 is 16 amino acids. The CDR3 spells CASSAGQVGSNQPQHF. The CDR3, as DNA: TGTGCCAGCAGCGCAGGACAGGTTGGTAGCAATCAGCCCCAGCATTTT.

This sequence joins TRBV6-5 and TRBJ2-7; TRBD2 aligns across 11 bases. V lost 6 bases, J lost 3 bases, and 1 base stayed unmatched. From germline, CDR1 is MNHEY and CDR2 SVGAGI. The CDR3 is 13 residues long. DNA for the CDR3: TGTGCCAGCAGGGGGACTAGCGGCTACGAGCAGTACTTC. Translating it yields CASRGTSGYEQYF.

This chain uses TRBV20-1 with TRBJ1-3, with TRBD1 as a possible D gene (5 bases). The CDR3 consists of 15 residues. From germline, CDR1 is DFQATT and CDR2 SNEGSKA (reference sequence). The V gene lost 3 bases and the J gene lost 0 bases, with 12 bases spanning the gap. The CDR3 DNA reads TGCAGTGCTAGTGGCGGGGCCGACTCTGGAAACACCATATATTTT. This translates into CSASGGADSGNTIYF.

The rearrangement uses TRBV5-1 and TRBJ1-4, with 7 positions matching TRBD1. CDR1 is SGHRS and CDR2 is YFSETQ in the germline V gene. The length of the CDR3 is 17 residues. V trimming: 0 bases; J trimming: 0 bases; junction bases outside the gene matches: 5. CDR3 in DNA: TGCGCCAGCAGCTTGGTGCAGGGGGATGCAACTAATGAAAAACTGTTTTTT. This sequence encodes CASSLVQGDATNEKLFF.

As to this clone: The sample carries other DNA sequences with the same CDR3. The rearrangement joins TRBV7-9 to TRBJ1-1; the D is unclear. Trimming removed 0 bases from V and 1 base from J, with 3 bases in between. Germline lookup yields CDR1 SEHNR and CDR2 FQNEAQ (reference sequence). CDR3 length equals 13 residues. The CDR3 DNA reads TGTGCCAGCAGCTTAGCAGGGAACACTGAAGCTTTCTTT. This gives the protein CASSLAGNTEAFF.

This rearrangement joins TRBV6-5 to TRBJ2-7; possible D gene TRBD2, 5 bases. The V gene's germline CDR1 is MNHEY and CDR2 SVGAGI. V was clipped by 5 bases and J by 3 bases, with 17 bases between them. This CDR3 comprises 15 residues. The DNA for the CDR3 is TGTGCCAGCAGTAGACGGCCGGGAAAGAACTACGAGCAGTACTTC. Protein: CASSRRPGKNYEQYF.

V and J are TRBV6-1 and TRBJ2-1, with D perhaps TRBD2 (6 bases). CDR1 and CDR2 from the germline V gene are MNHNS and SASEGT. CDR3 length equals 15 residues. The ends were cut back, 0 bases at V and 5 bases at J, with 11 bases in the middle. CDR3 nucleotides: TGTGCCAGCAGTGAAGCGCGGGGTCGTGACAATGAGCAGTTCTTC. Translated, it gives CASSEARGRDNEQFF.

V gene TRBV3-1 (or the pseudogene TRBV3-2) combines with J gene TRBJ2-1, with D tentatively TRBD2 (6 bases). Germline V gene sequence: CDR1 LGHDT, CDR2 YNNKEL (reference sequence). The CDR3 length is 16 residues. V lost 0 bases and J 7 bases, leaving 16 bases between the germline ends. CDR3 coding DNA: TGTGCCAGCAGCCAAGACCGACTAGTTCTTCGGAATGAGCAGTTCTTC. Protein product: CASSQDRLVLRNEQFF.

The V gene is TRBV19, the J gene TRBJ1-1, with D hard to call. Germline-derived CDR1 and CDR2 are LNHDA and SQIVND (reference sequence). This CDR3 is 13 amino acids long. Trimming shortened V by 7 bases and J by 2 bases, and 11 bases separated the two germline ends. Written as DNA, the CDR3 is TGTGCCAGTACTAGGGAGGGTAACACTGAAGCTTTCTTT. Translating it yields CASTREGNTEAFF. Looking up the rest from reference TRBV19 and TRBJ1-1 gives the full variable domain: DGGITQSPKYLFRKEGQNVTLSCEQNLNHDAMYWYRQDPGQGLRLIYYSQIVNDFQKGDIAEGYSVSREKKESFPLTVTSAQKNPTAFYLCASTREGNTEAFFGQGTRLTVV.

The rearrangement joins TRBV4-2 to TRBJ1-1; D perhaps matches TRBD1 (5 bases). Trimming shortened V by 1 base and J by 1 base, and 10 bases separated the two germline ends. The CDR3 sequence is 15 residues long. Per germline, CDR1 LGHNA and CDR2 YNFKEQ. CDR3 region: CASSQAAGPNTEAFF. The CDR3 coding sequence is TGTGCCAGCAGCCAAGCGGCGGGACCGAACACTGAAGCTTTCTTT.

CDR3 amino acids: CASSQDFNAEAFF. CDR3 nucleotides: TGTGCCAGCTCACAGGATTTTAACGCTGAAGCTTTCTTT. The chain uses TRBV18 and TRBJ1-1, with unresolved D. The CDR3 runs 13 residues. Germline V lookup: CDR1 KGHSH, CDR2 LQKENI. With 4 bases removed from V and 6 bases from J, the gap between germline ends came to 12 bases.

The genes are TRBV5-4 and TRBJ2-1; maybe TRBD1 (6 bases). Germline CDR1 is SGHNT and CDR2 is YYREEE (reference sequence). V was shortened by 4 bases and J by 4 bases, with 15 bases between the two germline ends. The CDR3 covers 15 residues. The CDR3 here is CASSHRDTVYNEQFF. The CDR3 DNA follows: TGTGCCAGCAGCCACCGGGACACTGTTTACAATGAGCAGTTCTTC.

The chain joins TRBV27 to TRBJ2-5, with 14 bases aligning to TRBD2. Germline loops: CDR1 MNHEY, CDR2 SMNVEV (reference sequence). J was trimmed by 5 bases and V by 6 bases; bases with no gene match: 14. The CDR3 spans 18 residues. The CDR3 sequence: CASRTGTSGRREWETQYF. The CDR3 DNA follows: TGTGCCAGCAGAACCGGGACTAGCGGGAGAAGGGAGTGGGAGACCCAGTACTTC.

The count of this clone is one. CDR3 DNA sequence: TGCGCCAGCAGCTCTGGAGGGGGGCCGTCCTACAATGAGCAGTTCTTC. Translation: CASSSGGGPSYNEQFF. The genes are TRBV5-1 and TRBJ2-1; D is tentatively TRBD1 or TRBD2 (6 bases each). V was pared by 3 bases and J by 1 base, with 14 bases between. CDR3 length equals 16 residues. The germline gives CDR1 SGHRS, CDR2 YFSETQ. Filled out from reference TRBV5-1 and TRBJ2-1, the complete variable domain reads KAGVTQTPRYLIKTRGQQVTLSCSPISGHRSVSWYQQTPGQGLQFLFEYFSETQRNKGNFPGRFSGRQFSNSRSEMNVSTLELGDSALYLCASSSGGGPSYNEQFFGPGTRLTVL.

V is TRBV11-1 and J is TRBJ1-1; D unresolved. V gave up 1 base and J gave up 0 bases, with 9 bases separating them. From germline, CDR1 is SGHAT and CDR2 FQDESV (reference sequence). The length of the CDR3 is 15 residues. Here the CDR3 reads CASSLVLLMNTEAFF. The CDR3 DNA sequence: TGTGCCAGCAGCTTAGTTCTGCTTATGAACACTGAAGCTTTCTTT. The complete variable domain, with remaining parts taken from reference TRBV11-1 and TRBJ1-1, reads EAEVAQSPRYKITEKSQAVAFWCDPISGHATLYWYRQILGQGPELLVQFQDESVVDDSQLPKDRFSAERLKGVDSTLKIQPAELGDSAMYLCASSLVLLMNTEAFFGQGTRLTVV.